The 18 T cell receptor beta chains listed next were all sequenced from one sample in a study of T cell repertoires in cytomegalovirus infection. TCRdb called the reads again in MiXCR, with one record for every CDR3 protein. In the table there are hundreds of thousands of distinct CDR3 sequences, roughly 26% of which are singletons. Sample: CD8+ T cells from PBMCs. These receptors were obtained from a human donor in good health (CMV status not recorded). Some clones in this sample may be carry-over from other donors' samples.

V gene TRBV28 combines with J gene TRBJ2-3; D is possibly TRBD2 (6 bases). The length of the CDR3 is 14 residues. V was clipped by 6 bases and J by 6 bases, with 16 bases between them. In germline, CDR1 is MDHEN, CDR2 SYDVKM. The DNA for the CDR3 is TGTGCCAGCAGACACTTGACTAGACCCGATACGCAGTATTTT. Protein product: CASRHLTRPDTQYF. Full variable domain (rest looked up from reference TRBV28 and TRBJ2-3): DVKVTQSSRYLVKRTGEKVFLECVQDMDHENMFWYRQDPGLGLRLIYFSYDVKMKEKGDIPEGYSVSREKKERFSLILESASTNQTSMYLCASRHLTRPDTQYFGPGTRLTVL.

V and J are TRBV14 and TRBJ1-1; D may be TRBD1 (6 bases). Germline V CDR1 and CDR2: SGHDN, FVKESK. The CDR3 has 16 amino acids. V dropped 0 bases and J dropped 1 base, with 12 bases sitting between them. The CDR3 loop is CASSQDKTGKNTEAFF. DNA for the CDR3: TGTGCCAGCAGCCAAGATAAAACAGGGAAGAACACTGAAGCTTTCTTT.

Turning to this clonotype: Compared with germline, one end of the junction differs, possibly owing to a read error. The chain couples TRBV29-1 to TRBJ1-2; D uncertain. This CDR3 is 14 amino acids long. CDR1 is SQVTM and CDR2 is ANQGSEA in the germline V gene. In DNA, the CDR3 is TGCAGCGTTGAAGTAGAGGACGTCAACTTTGGCTACACCTTC. Amino acid sequence: CSVEVEDVNFGYTF.

As concerns this clonotype: One base away lies a much larger clone, so this may be a sequencing read error. The V call is TRBV7-8, the J call TRBJ2-1; D is perhaps TRBD2 (6 bases). The germline V gene encodes CDR1 SGHVS and CDR2 FQNEAQ. The CDR3 extends over 15 amino acids. The CDR3 nucleotides are TGTGCCAGCAGCTTCGGGGACTTCTCCTACAATGTGCAGTTCTTC. Translated: CASSFGDFSYNVQFF.

For this clonotype: Relative to the germline gene, one junction end is altered; a read error may explain this. The V and J genes are TRBV5-1 and TRBJ1-1; D remains unclear. The germline V gene has CDR1 SGHRS and CDR2 YFSETQ. CDR3 length: 11 residues. The CDR3 sequence is CASILGGSAFF. The CDR3 DNA sequence: TGCGCCAGCATCTTGGGAGGGTCTGCTTTCTTT.

In this sample, this clonotype turned up many times. The genes are TRBV28 and TRBJ1-2; a possible D gene is TRBD1 (5 bases). Trimming took off 6 bases at V and 6 bases at J, with 14 bases between the two ends. The CDR3 totals 13 residues. Looked up from germline, CDR1 is MDHEN and CDR2 is SYDVKM. CDR3 sequence (DNA): TGTGCCAGCAGCAAGCTACCGACAGATGGCTACACCTTC. Residues: CASSKLPTDGYTF.

This clonotype was picked up many times. The chain employs TRBV14 and TRBJ1-2; no clear D. Trimming shortened V by 1 base and J by 0 bases, and 9 bases separated the two germline ends. In germline, CDR1 is SGHDN, CDR2 FVKESK. The CDR3 sequence is 15 residues long. The CDR3 DNA follows: TGTGCCAGCAGCCAAGGGCGCGCTACTAACTATGGCTACACCTTC. This translates into CASSQGRATNYGYTF.

The chain combines TRBV13 with TRBJ1-2; D ambiguous. CDR3 length: 14 amino acids. V was shortened by 5 bases and J by 3 bases, with 13 bases between the two germline ends. From germline, CDR1 is PRHDT and CDR2 FYEKMQ (reference sequence). CDR3 loop: CASSEGRPYYGYTF. CDR3 DNA: TGTGCCAGCAGCGAAGGACGGCCTTACTATGGCTACACCTTC.

This clonotype was picked up a small number of times. The chain employs TRBV7-3 and TRBJ2-5; 9 bases map to TRBD1. In germline, CDR1 is SGHTA, CDR2 FQGTGA. V trimming: 5 bases; J trimming: 7 bases; junction bases outside the gene matches: 8. The CDR3 runs 14 residues. CDR3 protein: CASSPLDRGGTQYF. CDR3 bases: TGTGCCAGCAGCCCCCTGGACAGGGGAGGGACCCAGTACTTC.

This chain joins TRBV6-5 and TRBJ2-3; TRBD1 or TRBD2 may be the D gene (5 bases each). The CDR3 covers 19 residues. Trimming pared 6 bases from V and 7 bases from J, leaving 32 bases between. From germline, CDR1 is MNHEY and CDR2 SVGAGI. CDR3 loop: CASRRRGPRDRLAEHTQYF. CDR3 DNA: TGTGCCAGCAGGCGCCGGGGCCCTAGGGATCGCCTAGCCGAACATACGCAGTATTTT.

This chain connects TRBV7-9 to TRBJ2-7, with 10 bases aligning to TRBD2. Germline values: CDR1 SEHNR, CDR2 FQNEAQ (reference sequence). V was clipped by 5 bases and J by 1 base; unmatched bases: 2. This CDR3 spans 14 amino acids. CDR3: CASSLSGGSYEQYV. The CDR3 DNA sequence: TGTGCCAGCAGCCTTAGCGGGGGGTCCTACGAGCAGTACGTC.

With respect to this clonotype: This probably arose from a read error, given a far larger clone one base away. The genes are TRBV5-4 and TRBJ2-2; D not certain. CDR1 is SGHNT, CDR2 YYREEE, per germline (reference sequence). Trimming stripped 2 bases from V and 6 bases from J, with 5 bases between. The CDR3 loop spans 12 amino acids. CDR3 nucleotide sequence: TGTGCCAGCAGCTTCGTCCCCGGGGAGCTGTTTTTT. Translated: CASSFVPGELFF. The whole variable domain, filled in from reference TRBV5-4 and TRBJ2-2, reads ETGVTQSPTHLIKTRGQQVTLRCSSQSGHNTVSWYQQALGQGPQFIFQYYREEENGRGNFPPRFSGLQFPNYSSELNVNALELDDSALYLCASSFVPGELFFGEGSRLTVL.

The chain employs TRBV6-2 or TRBV6-3 and TRBJ1-2; tentatively, D is TRBD1 (6 bases). The CDR3 length is 15 residues. Germline V gives CDR1 MNHEY, CDR2 SVGEGT. The V end lost 6 bases, the J end lost 5 bases, and 19 bases lay between the germline ends. As DNA, the CDR3 is TGTGCCAGCAGCAACCAGGACAGTTCAGGGTATGGCTACACCTTC. This gives the protein CASSNQDSSGYGYTF.

This clonotype was counted between two and nine times. The V call is TRBV29-1, the J call TRBJ1-3; D gene ambiguous. Germline V gene data show CDR1 as SQVTM and CDR2 as ANQGSEA. The V end was cut by 4 bases, the J end by 3 bases, with 7 bases between. This CDR3 region has 12 residues. The CDR3 is CSVGYFGNTIYF. CDR3 nucleotides: TGCAGCGTTGGATATTTTGGAAACACCATATATTTT.

This clonotype was counted at least ten times. This chain connects TRBV28 to TRBJ1-3; D ambiguous. The germline gives CDR1 MDHEN, CDR2 SYDVKM. The length of the CDR3 is 15 residues. Trimming left V 3 bases short and J 0 bases short, with 9 bases between. CDR3 coding DNA: TGTGCCAGCAGTTTCCGGTGGAGCTCTGGAAACACCATATATTTT. Residues: CASSFRWSSGNTIYF.

This clonotype was counted only a few times. The chain is built from TRBV7-9 and TRBJ2-3; possible D gene TRBD2, 6 bases. Between the trimmed V and J ends, which lost 5 bases and 6 bases, there was a span of 15 bases. Germline V gene lookup returns CDR1 SEHNR and CDR2 FQNEAQ (reference sequence). The CDR3 covers 14 residues. The CDR3 DNA reads TGTGCCAGCAGCACTCTAGCGACGGAGGATACGCAGTATTTT. This sequence encodes CASSTLATEDTQYF.

Only a few counts were recorded for this clonotype. The J gene is TRBJ1-2, the V gene TRBV7-6; TRBD1 is a possible D gene (6 bases). The V end lost 4 bases, the J end lost 0 bases, and 18 bases lay between the germline ends. The CDR3 runs to 17 residues. Per germline, CDR1 SGHVS and CDR2 FNYEAQ. The CDR3 loop is CASSSRQADIANYGYTF. The DNA of the CDR3 is TGTGCCAGCAGCTCCCGACAGGCTGATATAGCTAACTATGGCTACACCTTC.

This clonotype occurred a few times. This rearrangement joins TRBV9 to TRBJ1-2, with 7 bases that match TRBD1. The germline CDR1 and CDR2 sequences are SGDLS and YYNGEE. Unmatched junction bases numbered 7, after V lost 1 base and J lost 1 base. The CDR3 spans 16 residues. For the CDR3, the DNA is TGTGCCAGCAGCGTAAGTTCAACAGGGGTTAACTATGGCTACACCTTC. It codes for CASSVSSTGVNYGYTF. Full variable domain (remainder filled in from reference TRBV9 and TRBJ1-2): DSGVTQTPKHLITATGQRVTLRCSPRSGDLSVYWYQQSLDQGLQFLIQYYNGEERAKGNILERFSAQQFPDLHSELNLSSLELGDSALYFCASSVSSTGVNYGYTFGSGTRLTVV.